This TCR beta chain was sequenced for a study of patients and donors after allogeneic stem cell transplantation. CDR1 is LNHDA, CDR2 SQIVND, per germline (reference sequence). The CDR3 is made up of 15 amino acids. V gave up 7 bases and J gave up 5 bases, with 18 bases separating them. Using its own MiXCR run on the RT-PCR reads, TCRdb lists one record per CDR3 protein. Of about 70,000 distinct CDR3 sequences listed, around a quarter are singletons. The source of this sequence is a human donor who was either an allogeneic HSCT recipient or a stem cell or donor lymphocyte infusion donor (not recorded which). It is not recorded whose cells these are; they may come from a transplant donor. Sequenced material: blood, either unsorted or a sorted T cell fraction (not recorded which). The V and J genes are TRBV19 and TRBJ2-1, with D hard to call. As DNA, the CDR3 is TGTGCCAGTACCCTTCGCCCCACCAGCAACAATGAGCAGTTCTTC. Its protein product is CASTLRPTSNNEQFF.